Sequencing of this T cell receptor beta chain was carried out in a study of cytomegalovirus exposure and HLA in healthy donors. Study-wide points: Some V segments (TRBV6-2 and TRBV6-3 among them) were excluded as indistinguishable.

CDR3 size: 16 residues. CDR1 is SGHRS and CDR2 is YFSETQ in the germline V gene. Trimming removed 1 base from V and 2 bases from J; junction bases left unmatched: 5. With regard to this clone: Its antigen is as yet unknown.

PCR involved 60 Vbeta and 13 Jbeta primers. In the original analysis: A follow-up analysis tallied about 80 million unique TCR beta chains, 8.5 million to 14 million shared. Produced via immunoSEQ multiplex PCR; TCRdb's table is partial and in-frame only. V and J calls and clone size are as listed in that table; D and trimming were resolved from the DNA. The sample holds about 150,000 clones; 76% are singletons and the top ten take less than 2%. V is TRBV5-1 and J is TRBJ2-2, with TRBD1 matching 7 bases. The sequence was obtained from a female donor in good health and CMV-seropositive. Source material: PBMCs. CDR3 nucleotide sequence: TGCGCCAGCAGCTTGAACAGGGGCCTTAACACCGGGGAGCTGTTTTTT. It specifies CASSLNRGLNTGELFF.